Given below is one T cell receptor (beta chain) in context. Its antigen is as yet unknown. The data originate from a study of beta chain features in type 1 diabetes. Study observations and caveats: Any PCR bias toward short templates would affect both groups alike. Moderate yet significant TCRB CDR3 shortening was seen in Type 1 diabetes patients in all four CD4+ subsets. For patients, the naive, central memory and Treg TCRB repertoires appeared more alike than for healthy donors.

Reverse transcribing all isolated RNA meant expressed TCRB transcripts were sequenced. Profiled with immunoSEQ multiplex PCR; TCRdb holds only in-frame clones, not every one. The sample carries about 240,000 clones, approximately 15% recorded once. The V gene lost 5 bases and the J gene lost 3 bases, with 15 bases spanning the gap. Germline V gives CDR1 MNHNY, CDR2 SVGAGI (reference sequence). The CDR3 covers 15 residues. One heparinised blood draw averaging about 116 mL was given by each donor. The specimen was naive CD4+ T cells from blood. This clonotype was sampled from a man aged 25 to 40 with type 1 diabetes. This chain links TRBV6-6 with TRBJ2-3; weak D call: TRBD1 (6 bases). As DNA, the CDR3 is TGTGCCAGCAGTGAGTCACAGGGTGGGACAGATACGCAGTATTTT. This codes for CASSESQGGTDTQYF.